This T cell receptor beta chain was recorded in a study of T cell responses to AZD1222 COVID-19 vaccine. Repertoires were generated with immunoSEQ multiplex PCR, while TCRdb's copy carries only in-frame clones and drops some. This sample carries about 130,000 clones, over 85% of them seen once, and the ten largest clones take about 1.1%. Study findings and constraints: After two AZD1222 doses, spike-specific TCR breadth and depth rose versus day 0. Across the whole spike, CD4 TCRs peaked at regions 160-218 and 743-854. In a largely white British group with more females than males, clonal diversity was possibly underestimated.

Pooling of second doses given at about 4 or about 12 weeks was done. Trimming shortened V by 0 bases and J by 3 bases, and 8 bases separated the two germline ends. The germline V gene encodes CDR1 ENHRY and CDR2 SYGVKD. The CDR3 has 14 residues. With regard to this clone: Its antigen is unknown.

The TCR sequence derives from an adult who received the AZD1222 COVID-19 vaccine. Sequencing used peripheral blood, obtained 28 days after the second AZD1222 dose. The V and J genes are TRBV10-3 and TRBJ1-2; tentative D call: TRBD1 (5 bases). This CDR3 is CAISESAGYYGYTF. The CDR3 DNA reads as TGTGCCATCAGTGAGTCGGCAGGGTACTATGGCTACACCTTC.